These 20 T cell receptor beta chains originate from one sample sequenced in a study of blood T cell repertoires in COVID-19. Clones were read by immunoSEQ multiplex PCR, and TCRdb kept only the in-frame ones, dropping some. The repertoire consists of 300,000 to 400,000 clones, with roughly 90% occurring once and the leading ten covering approximately 4%. The source material was peripheral blood. Receptor source: a woman aged 45-65 years with active or convalescent COVID-19.

Of note for this clone: The junction departs from germline at one end; a sequencing error may be responsible. J is TRBJ2-2 and V is TRBV7-7, with D possibly matching TRBD2 (5 bases). Germline CDR1 and CDR2: SSHAT and FNYEAQ (reference sequence). This CDR3 has 15 amino acids. CDR3 nucleotide sequence: TGTGCTAGCAGCCAGAGCGGTGGGAACACCGGGGAGCTGTTTTTT. This encodes CASSQSGGNTGELFF.

The J gene is TRBJ1-6, the V gene TRBV7-3, with D possibly being TRBD1 (6 bases). Between the trimmed V and J ends, which lost 4 bases and 9 bases, there was a span of 10 bases. This CDR3 has 13 residues. The germline gives CDR1 SGHTA, CDR2 FQGTGA. CDR3 residues: CASSSDRPSPLHF. CDR3 coding DNA: TGTGCCAGCAGCTCAGACAGGCCTTCACCCCTCCACTTT.

The rearrangement links TRBV5-1 to TRBJ2-5; 7 positions match TRBD1. The CDR3 length is 14 residues. Germline V gives CDR1 SGHRS, CDR2 YFSETQ. V shed 4 bases and J 4 bases; nucleotides not matched to a gene: 7. For the CDR3, the DNA is TGCGCCAGCAGCCAACAGGGGAATGCAGAGACCCAGTACTTC. Translation: CASSQQGNAETQYF.

The chain joins TRBV7-2 to TRBJ1-1; 7 nucleotides line up with TRBD1. Trimming took 4 bases from V and 6 from J; bases not matched to a gene: 8. This CDR3 region has 14 residues. Germline CDR1 is SGHTA and CDR2 is FQGNSA. In DNA, the CDR3 is TGTGCCAGCAGCTCCCGACAGGGCGGGTCTGAAGCTTTCTTT. Amino acid sequence: CASSSRQGGSEAFF.

The CDR3 protein is CASSQEAGQGVYEQYF. The CDR3 nucleotides are TGTGCCAGCAGCCAGGAAGCAGGACAGGGGGTTTACGAGCAGTACTTC. This sequence joins TRBV3-1 (or the pseudogene TRBV3-2) and TRBJ2-7; 10 positions match TRBD1. V was clipped by 3 bases and J by 4 bases; unmatched bases: 9. Germline-derived CDR1 and CDR2 are LGHDT and YNNKEL (reference sequence). The CDR3 loop spans 16 amino acids.

The chain employs TRBV24-1 and TRBJ2-1; 12 positions agree with TRBD2. After removal of 4 bases from V and 4 bases from J, the junction contained 4 bases not matched to a gene. This CDR3 comprises 16 residues. CDR1 and CDR2 from the germline V gene are KGHDR and SFDVKD. CDR3 coding DNA: TGTGCCACCAGTGACCCCGGGACTAGCGGGTACAATGAGCAGTTCTTC. Its protein is CATSDPGTSGYNEQFF.

The chain is built from TRBV12-3 or TRBV12-4 and TRBJ2-7; D possibly corresponds to TRBD2 (6 bases). Trimming removed 3 bases at V and 9 bases at J, with 12 bases between. This CDR3 is built from 12 residues. DNA of the CDR3: TGTGCCAGCAGTTTGTGGGGGGTAGCGCAGTACTTC. Protein product: CASSLWGVAQYF.

The chain employs TRBV29-1 and TRBJ2-2; tentatively, D is TRBD2 (6 bases). The V gene's germline CDR1 is SQVTM and CDR2 ANQGSEA. V was shortened by 3 bases and J by 0 bases, with 11 bases between the two germline ends. The CDR3 length is 15 residues. The DNA of the CDR3 is TGCAGCGTTGATACGGGACTCGCGAACACCGGGGAGCTGTTTTTT. Its protein is CSVDTGLANTGELFF.

This clone appeared a single time. This sequence joins TRBV19 and TRBJ2-2; 8 bases align to TRBD1. The CDR3 is 16 amino acids. The J segment lost 4 bases and the V segment lost 8 bases, leaving 12 bases of the junction unmatched. Looked up from germline, CDR1 is LNHDA and CDR2 is SQIVND (reference sequence). The chain's CDR3 is CASLRTGSPSTGELFF. The CDR3 nucleotides read TGTGCCAGTCTCCGGACAGGGTCCCCGAGCACCGGGGAGCTGTTTTTT.

This clone showed up just a few times. The chain uses TRBV29-1 and TRBJ2-1; 8 nucleotides match TRBD1. CDR1 SQVTM and CDR2 ANQGSEA come from the germline V gene. This CDR3 is 14 amino acids long. The junction had 8 bases not matched to a gene; V was cut back by 6 bases and J by 4 bases. The CDR3 protein is CSVAAGTGYNEQFF. CDR3 nucleotide sequence: TGCAGCGTGGCAGCCGGGACAGGATACAATGAGCAGTTCTTC.

The chain has TRBV7-6 and TRBJ2-5; TRBD1 matches 10 bases. The V and J ends lost 1 base and 5 bases, in that order; junction bases with no gene match: 10. The germline gives CDR1 SGHVS, CDR2 FNYEAQ. The CDR3 runs 17 residues. CDR3 in amino acids: CASSLGSATGGRETQYF. The DNA for the CDR3 is TGTGCCAGCAGCTTAGGCTCCGCGACAGGGGGCAGGGAGACCCAGTACTTC. Full variable domain (missing parts from reference TRBV7-6 and TRBJ2-5): GAGVSQSPRYKVTKRGQDVALRCDPISGHVSLYWYRQALGQGPEFLTYFNYEAQQDKSGLPNDRFSAERPEGSISTLTIQRTEQRDSAMYRCASSLGSATGGRETQYFGPGTRLLVL.

This clone was seen just once. The sample contains more than one DNA sequence encoding this CDR3. This sequence joins TRBV2 and TRBJ1-5, with 9 bases matching TRBD1. With 5 bases clipped from V and 5 bases from J, the junction kept 1 base outside the gene matches. Germline V lookup: CDR1 SNHLY, CDR2 FYNNEI. CDR3 size: 13 residues. The CDR3: CASSRDRDQPQHF. The CDR3 DNA sequence: TGTGCCAGCAGTAGGGACAGGGATCAGCCCCAGCATTTT.

This clone appeared a few times. The chain combines TRBV5-1 with TRBJ1-3; 7 bases align to TRBD1. The CDR3 totals 14 residues. The germline gives CDR1 SGHRS, CDR2 YFSETQ. The trim removed 0 bases at V and 3 bases at J, leaving 0 bases unmatched. In DNA form, the CDR3 reads TGCGCCAGCAGCTTGGGACAGGGTGGAAACACCATATATTTT. Protein: CASSLGQGGNTIYF.

The gene calls are TRBV30 and TRBJ1-1, with 7 bases fitting TRBD1. Germline CDR1 GTSNPN, CDR2 SVGIG (reference sequence). The CDR3 totals 13 residues. V trimming: 3 bases; J trimming: 5 bases; junction bases outside the gene matches: 6. Here the CDR3 DNA reads TGTGCCTGGAGCGGGGGACAGACTACTGAAGCTTTCTTT. It specifies CAWSGGQTTEAFF.

The gene calls are TRBV11-3 and TRBJ2-5; TRBD2 aligns across 10 bases. Germline V lookup: CDR1 SGHNT, CDR2 YENEEA. Trimming cost V 5 bases and J 5 bases; bases outside gene matches: 8. The CDR3 has 15 amino acids. The CDR3 region is CASSGGTSVVETQYF. The CDR3 DNA is TGTGCCAGCAGCGGAGGGACTAGCGTAGTGGAGACCCAGTACTTC.

A word on this clone: One junction end does not reproduce the germline sequence, and a read error may be involved. The chain joins TRBV30 to TRBJ2-7; 10 nucleotides agree with TRBD1. Germline values: CDR1 GTSNPN, CDR2 SVGIG (reference sequence). This CDR3 is 11 amino acids long. Here the CDR3 DNA reads TGTGCCTGGAGTGGTCCGGGACAGGGGACATTC. Protein sequence: CAWSGPGQGTF.

The chain uses TRBV19 and TRBJ1-2, with D possibly matching TRBD1 (5 bases). Trimming stripped 6 bases from V and 4 bases from J, with 18 bases between. This CDR3 comprises 15 residues. Germline loops: CDR1 LNHDA, CDR2 SQIVND (reference sequence). CDR3 sequence: CASRETALGVYGYTF. The DNA of the CDR3 is TGTGCCAGTAGAGAGACAGCCTTGGGCGTCTATGGCTACACCTTC.

V gene TRBV24-1 combines with J gene TRBJ2-3; no reliable D call. V lost 3 bases and J lost 2, with 11 bases in between. This CDR3 has 15 residues. Germline values: CDR1 KGHDR, CDR2 SFDVKD. The CDR3: CATSDTKHTTDTQYF. As DNA, the CDR3 is TGTGCCACCAGTGATACTAAGCATACCACAGATACGCAGTATTTT.

This chain uses TRBV18 with TRBJ2-7, with TRBD2 as a possible D gene (7 bases). Per germline, CDR1 KGHSH and CDR2 LQKENI. V was clipped by 1 base and J by 12 bases, with 25 bases between them. The CDR3 runs to 16 residues. The CDR3 coding sequence is TGTGCCAGCTCACCACGTCGGGGGGCTCAAGTGGGGTCTCTGTACTTC. Protein product: CASSPRRGAQVGSLYF.

The J gene is TRBJ2-2, the V gene TRBV6-5; D gene unclear. CDR1 MNHEY and CDR2 SVGAGI come from the germline V gene. Trimming removed 0 bases at V and 6 bases at J, with 8 bases between. The CDR3 is made up of 14 amino acids. CDR3 amino acids: CASSYSGSPGELFF. The CDR3 nucleotides read TGTGCCAGCAGTTACTCGGGCAGCCCCGGGGAGCTGTTTTTT.